The clone carrying this T cell receptor beta chain showed up just a few times. Antigen specificity is unknown. The data were obtained in a study of regulatory T cells in long-lasting Graves disease. General study points: Reduced TCR diversity was observed in persistent Graves' patients versus newly diagnosed patients.

Indicated time point: persistent/refractory GD, antithyroid drugs over 5 years with positive TRAb. Generation of the TCR library employed RNA extracted from PBMCs. The source of the patients was an endocrinology department in Xi'an, China. Arm-PCR of CDR3 regions and iRepertoire HTBI primers were the basis on which TCR beta libraries were built. How the authors handled the data: Sequenced samples collectively carried under 75 TRBV and about 15 TRBJ segments. From the multiplex PCR reads, TCRdb called clonotypes with MiXCR, one entry per CDR3 protein. Here the V and J calls rest on TCRdb's processing, not on the authors' analysis. The data hold 400,000 or so distinct CDR3 sequences, with around a quarter observed a single time. The clonotype originates from a female donor with Graves disease. The input for sequencing was peripheral blood mononuclear cells (PBMCs), taken when the disease was refractory, from a patient treated with antithyroid drugs.

CDR3 region: CSVVAFVERLGANSYNEQFF. As DNA, the CDR3 is TGCAGCGTTGTGGCCTTCGTAGAGCGCCTAGGCGCTAACTCCTACAATGAGCAGTTCTTC. The V call is TRBV29-1, the J call TRBJ2-1; no definite D call. The germline V gene has CDR1 SQVTM and CDR2 ANQGSEA. CDR3 length: 20 amino acids. V was pared by 4 bases and J by 0 bases, with 28 bases between.